This T cell receptor beta chain was sequenced for a study of blood T cell repertoires in COVID-19. Overall study context: Samples came from the United States, Italy and Spain, spanning acute and convalescent COVID-19. Nucleic acid was either cDNA or gDNA, and it came from T cells, B-cell-depleted T cells, or PBMCs.

This clone was recorded a few times. The data were produced by immunoSEQ multiplex PCR, yet TCRdb's version contains in-frame clones alone and is incomplete. The table has under 200,000 clones, around 84% seen once. CDR1 SNHLY and CDR2 FYNNEI come from the germline V gene. The length of the CDR3 is 15 residues. V was trimmed by 5 bases and J by 2 bases, leaving 14 bases between them. The Seattle patients joined while their infection was active and were tracked longitudinally afterward. This sequence joins TRBV2 and TRBJ2-3; D is perhaps TRBD1 (8 bases). Sequencing was done on a sample of peripheral blood. The clonotype comes from a woman between 50 and 59 years old with COVID-19, enrolled during active disease. The CDR3 is CASSTGGAHTDTQYF. CDR3 in DNA: TGTGCCAGCAGTACAGGGGGGGCGCACACAGATACGCAGTATTTT.